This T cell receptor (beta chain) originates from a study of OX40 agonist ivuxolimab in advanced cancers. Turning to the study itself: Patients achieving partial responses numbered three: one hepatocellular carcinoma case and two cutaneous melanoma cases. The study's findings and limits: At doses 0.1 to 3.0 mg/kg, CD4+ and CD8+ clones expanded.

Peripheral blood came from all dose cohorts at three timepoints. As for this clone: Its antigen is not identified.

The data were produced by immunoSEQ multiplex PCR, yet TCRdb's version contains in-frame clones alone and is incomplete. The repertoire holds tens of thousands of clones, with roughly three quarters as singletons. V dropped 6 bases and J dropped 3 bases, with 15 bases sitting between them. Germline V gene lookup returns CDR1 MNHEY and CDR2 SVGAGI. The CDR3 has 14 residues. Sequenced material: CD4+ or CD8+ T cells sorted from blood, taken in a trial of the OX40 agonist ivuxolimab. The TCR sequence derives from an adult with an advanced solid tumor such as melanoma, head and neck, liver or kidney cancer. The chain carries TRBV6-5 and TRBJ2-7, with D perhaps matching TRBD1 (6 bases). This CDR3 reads CASRQGTPIYEQYF. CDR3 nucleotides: TGTGCCAGCAGACAGGGTACGCCTATCTACGAGCAGTACTTC.